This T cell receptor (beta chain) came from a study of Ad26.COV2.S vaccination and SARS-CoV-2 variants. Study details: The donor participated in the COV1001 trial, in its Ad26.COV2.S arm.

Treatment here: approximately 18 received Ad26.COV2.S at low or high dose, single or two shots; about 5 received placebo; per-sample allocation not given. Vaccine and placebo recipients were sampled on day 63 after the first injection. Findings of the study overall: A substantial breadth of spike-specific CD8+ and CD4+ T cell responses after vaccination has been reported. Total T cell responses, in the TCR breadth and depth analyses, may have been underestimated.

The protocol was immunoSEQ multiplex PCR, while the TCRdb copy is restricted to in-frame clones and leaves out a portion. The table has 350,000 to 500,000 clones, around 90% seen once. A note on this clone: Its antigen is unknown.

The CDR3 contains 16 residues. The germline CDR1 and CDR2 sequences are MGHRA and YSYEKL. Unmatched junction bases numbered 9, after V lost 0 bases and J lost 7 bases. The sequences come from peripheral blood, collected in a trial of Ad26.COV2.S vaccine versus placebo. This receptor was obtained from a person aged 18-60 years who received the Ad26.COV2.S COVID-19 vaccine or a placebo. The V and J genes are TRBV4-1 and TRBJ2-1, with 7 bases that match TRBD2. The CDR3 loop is CASSQDRAGTVNEQFF. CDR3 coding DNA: TGCGCCAGCAGCCAAGATCGAGCGGGGACGGTTAATGAGCAGTTCTTC.